A selection of T cell receptor beta chains follows, all from one sample in a study of blood T cell repertoires in COVID-19. Clones were sequenced by immunoSEQ multiplex PCR, and TCRdb holds only the in-frame ones, with some missing. This sample has 200,000 to 300,000 clones, with 85% found just once. Sequenced material: peripheral blood. All receptors come from a man aged 45 to 65 with COVID-19, enrolled during active disease. CDR3s include the opening cysteine and the closing phenylalanine or tryptophan. A D gene is named only where the DNA matches it firmly. Size tells how often a clone was seen (once, few, many) or the class of an expanded clone, and some rows leave it out.

v_gene: TRBV5-4
j_gene: TRBJ2-3
abundance: .
len: 14
d_gene: .
CDR3nt: TGTGCCAGCAGTCGGATGGAGAGCACAGATACGCAGTATTTT
CDR3aa: CASSRMESTDTQYF

v_gene: TRBV7-3
j_gene: TRBJ1-5
abundance: once
len: 13
d_gene: TRBD1
CDR3nt: TGTGCCAGCAGCCTCGACAGGGGCCAGCCCCAGCATTTT
CDR3aa: CASSLDRGQPQHF

v_gene: TRBV29-1
j_gene: TRBJ2-7
abundance: .
len: 12
d_gene: TRBD2
CDR3nt: TGCAGCGTTAGCGGGAGGGGGTACGAGCAGTACTTC
CDR3aa: CSVSGRGYEQYF

v_gene: TRBV3-1/TRBV3-2
j_gene: TRBJ1-2
abundance: .
len: 12
d_gene: .
CDR3nt: TGTGCCAGCAGCCAAGGGGGGGGTGGCTACACCTTC
CDR3aa: CASSQGGGGYTF

v_gene: TRBV5-1
j_gene: TRBJ2-2
abundance: .
len: 15
d_gene: TRBD2
CDR3nt: TGCGCCAGCAGCTTTAATAGCGGGGACACCGGGGAGCTGTTTTTT
CDR3aa: CASSFNSGDTGELFF

v_gene: TRBV5-5
j_gene: TRBJ2-7
abundance: .
len: 14
d_gene: .
CDR3nt: TGTGCCAGCAGCCCGCAACAGGGCCGGTACGAGCAGTACTTC
CDR3aa: CASSPQQGRYEQYF

v_gene: TRBV30
j_gene: TRBJ2-3
abundance: .
len: 15
d_gene: TRBD2
CDR3nt: TGTGCCTGGAGTACGGGGGGGGTTATCCCCGATACGCAGTATTTT
CDR3aa: CAWSTGGVIPDTQYF

v_gene: TRBV6-5
j_gene: TRBJ1-2
abundance: once
len: 14
d_gene: TRBD1
CDR3nt: TGTGCCAGCAGACCAACACAGGGGGTTTATGGCTACACCTTC
CDR3aa: CASRPTQGVYGYTF

v_gene: TRBV6-6
j_gene: TRBJ2-7
abundance: .
len: 14
d_gene: TRBD1
CDR3nt: TGTGCCAGCAGTTACTCGACAGGGACCTACGAGCAGTACTTC
CDR3aa: CASSYSTGTYEQYF

v_gene: TRBV7-3
j_gene: TRBJ2-1
abundance: .
len: 16
d_gene: .
CDR3nt: TGTGCCAGCAGCCTAGGGGGCGGGGTTGCCTACAATGAGCAGTTCTTC
CDR3aa: CASSLGGGVAYNEQFF

v_gene: TRBV4-1
j_gene: TRBJ2-5
abundance: once
len: 17
d_gene: TRBD2
CDR3nt: TGCGCCAGCAGCAGGCTTAGCGGGGGGGCGCAGGGGGAGACCCAGTACTTC
CDR3aa: CASSRLSGGAQGETQYF

v_gene: TRBV11-3
j_gene: TRBJ2-2
abundance: .
len: 12
d_gene: .
CDR3nt: TGTGCCAGCAGCTTGAGGACCGGGGAGCTGTTTTTT
CDR3aa: CASSLRTGELFF

v_gene: TRBV4-1
j_gene: TRBJ1-5
abundance: .
len: 15
d_gene: .
CDR3nt: TGCGCCAGCAGCCAATTGGCAGGTATGGATCAGCCCCAGCATTTT
CDR3aa: CASSQLAGMDQPQHF

v_gene: TRBV2
j_gene: TRBJ1-4
abundance: .
len: 16
d_gene: TRBD1
CDR3nt: TGTGCCAGCAGTGAAGAGGGGGCCTGGGGTAATGAAAAACTGTTTTTT
CDR3aa: CASSEEGAWGNEKLFF

v_gene: TRBV11-1
j_gene: TRBJ1-2
abundance: once
len: 14
d_gene: .
CDR3nt: TGTGCCAGCAGCTCCGGACGGGATATGTCTGGCTACACCTTC
CDR3aa: CASSSGRDMSGYTF

v_gene: TRBV7-9
j_gene: TRBJ1-6
abundance: once
len: 15
d_gene: .
CDR3nt: TGTGCCAGCACCCTAGCCCAGGGGACCGGTTCACCCCTCCACTTT
CDR3aa: CASTLAQGTGSPLHF

v_gene: TRBV18
j_gene: TRBJ1-1
abundance: .
len: 15
d_gene: .
CDR3nt: TGTGCCAGCTCACCCTCTAGGCTGCTGAACACTGAAGCTTTCTTT
CDR3aa: CASSPSRLLNTEAFF

v_gene: TRBV10-3
j_gene: TRBJ2-2
abundance: once
len: 14
d_gene: .
CDR3nt: TGTGCCATCAGAACGGGGGACCTCACCGGGGAGCTGTTTTTT
CDR3aa: CAIRTGDLTGELFF

v_gene: TRBV5-1
j_gene: TRBJ2-3
abundance: .
len: 16
d_gene: TRBD1
CDR3nt: TGCGCCAGCAGCTCGTTGGGACAGGGGGCCACAGATACGCAGTATTTT
CDR3aa: CASSSLGQGATDTQYF

v_gene: TRBV11-2
j_gene: TRBJ2-3
abundance: .
len: 14
d_gene: TRBD1
CDR3nt: TGTGCCAGCAGCCCGGGACAGGCCTCAGATACGCAGTATTTT
CDR3aa: CASSPGQASDTQYF

v_gene: TRBV11-2
j_gene: TRBJ2-3
abundance: .
len: 16
d_gene: TRBD2
CDR3nt: TGTGCCAGCAGCTTCTTGGCTAGCGGGGCCACAGATACGCAGTATTTT
CDR3aa: CASSFLASGATDTQYF

v_gene: TRBV7-3
j_gene: TRBJ2-1
abundance: .
len: 13
d_gene: TRBD1
CDR3nt: TGTGCCAGCAGCTTAACGGGACAGGGTAGGAAGTTCTTC
CDR3aa: CASSLTGQGRKFF

v_gene: TRBV6-1
j_gene: TRBJ1-1
abundance: .
len: 13
d_gene: .
CDR3nt: TGTGCCAGCAGTGAAGGAGGGGGGGGAAGAGCTTTCTTT
CDR3aa: CASSEGGGGRAFF

v_gene: TRBV30
j_gene: TRBJ1-5
abundance: .
len: 14
d_gene: .
CDR3nt: TGTGCCTGGAGTAGAGGGCCGACCAATCAGCCCCAGCATTTT
CDR3aa: CAWSRGPTNQPQHF

v_gene: TRBV3-1/TRBV3-2
j_gene: TRBJ2-2
abundance: .
len: 15
d_gene: TRBD2
CDR3nt: TGTGCCAGCAGCCAGCGGGGGGGCCTCGCCGGGGAGCTGTTTTTT
CDR3aa: CASSQRGGLAGELFF

v_gene: TRBV10-3
j_gene: TRBJ1-6
abundance: .
len: 15
d_gene: .
CDR3nt: TGTGCCATCAGTGAAGGGGTGCAGGGTAATTCACCCCTCCACTTT
CDR3aa: CAISEGVQGNSPLHF

v_gene: TRBV19
j_gene: TRBJ1-5
abundance: .
len: 16
d_gene: .
CDR3nt: TGTGCCAGTAGTCCTGGCGGCCCGGGGAGCAATCAGCCCCAGCATTTT
CDR3aa: CASSPGGPGSNQPQHF

v_gene: TRBV9
j_gene: TRBJ2-1
abundance: .
len: 14
d_gene: TRBD2
CDR3nt: TGTGCCAGCAGTAGCGGGGAGATTCGTGGTGAGCAGTTCTTC
CDR3aa: CASSSGEIRGEQFF

v_gene: TRBV4-3
j_gene: TRBJ1-4
abundance: .
len: 15
d_gene: .
CDR3nt: TGCGCCAGCAGCCAAGAGGCGGGCGTACGGGAAAAACTGTTTTTT
CDR3aa: CASSQEAGVREKLFF

v_gene: TRBV4-2
j_gene: TRBJ1-3
abundance: few
len: 17
d_gene: .
CDR3nt: TGTGCCAGCAGCCAAGAAGTGATACGTACTTCTGGAAACACCATATATTTT
CDR3aa: CASSQEVIRTSGNTIYF

v_gene: TRBV19
j_gene: TRBJ2-1
abundance: .
len: 15
d_gene: .
CDR3nt: TGTGCCAGTAGTATAACAGTTAGCTCCTACAATGAGCAGTTCTTC
CDR3aa: CASSITVSSYNEQFF

v_gene: TRBV7-3
j_gene: TRBJ1-6
abundance: .
len: 15
d_gene: .
CDR3nt: TGTGCCAGCAGCTCAATGACTCTTCTGGTGTCACCCCTCCACTTT
CDR3aa: CASSSMTLLVSPLHF

v_gene: TRBV6-5
j_gene: TRBJ1-6
abundance: .
len: 14
d_gene: TRBD1
CDR3nt: TGTGCCAGCAGTCCCGGGACAGGGAAATCACCCCTCCACTTT
CDR3aa: CASSPGTGKSPLHF

v_gene: TRBV3-1/TRBV3-2
j_gene: TRBJ2-3
abundance: .
len: 16
d_gene: TRBD1
CDR3nt: TGTGCCAGCAGCAAGAGCGGGACAGGGATCGCAGATACGCAGTATTTT
CDR3aa: CASSKSGTGIADTQYF

v_gene: TRBV6-5
j_gene: TRBJ2-2
abundance: .
len: 13
d_gene: TRBD1
CDR3nt: TGTGCCAGCAGTCGACAGGGGCCGGGGGAGCTGTTTTTT
CDR3aa: CASSRQGPGELFF

v_gene: TRBV4-1
j_gene: TRBJ1-6
abundance: .
len: 15
d_gene: .
CDR3nt: TGCGCCAGCAGCCTTGGCAGCTCCTATAATTCACCCCTCCACTTT
CDR3aa: CASSLGSSYNSPLHF

v_gene: TRBV5-1
j_gene: TRBJ1-6
abundance: .
len: 15
d_gene: TRBD1
CDR3nt: TGCGCCAGCAGCTTGGAGACAGGGGAACTCTCACCCCTCCACTTT
CDR3aa: CASSLETGELSPLHF

v_gene: TRBV12-3/TRBV12-4
j_gene: TRBJ2-1
abundance: .
len: 11
d_gene: .
CDR3nt: TGTGCCAGCAGTTTCCTCGATGAGCAGTTCTTC
CDR3aa: CASSFLDEQFF

v_gene: TRBV30
j_gene: TRBJ1-1
abundance: .
len: 13
d_gene: .
CDR3nt: TGTGCCTGGAGTCCAGGGATACGCACTGAAGCTTTCTTT
CDR3aa: CAWSPGIRTEAFF

v_gene: TRBV9
j_gene: TRBJ2-5
abundance: .
len: 15
d_gene: TRBD2
CDR3nt: TGTGCCAGCAGCGTAGCTAGCGGGGGGGCAGAGACCCAGTACTTC
CDR3aa: CASSVASGGAETQYF

v_gene: TRBV29-1
j_gene: TRBJ2-7
abundance: .
len: 11
d_gene: TRBD1
CDR3nt: TGCAGCGGGGGACAGGGGTGGGAGCAGTACTTC
CDR3aa: CSGGQGWEQYF

v_gene: TRBV14
j_gene: TRBJ2-2
abundance: .
len: 13
d_gene: .
CDR3nt: TGTGCCAGCAGCTCACAGGGTACCGGGGAGCTGTTTTTT
CDR3aa: CASSSQGTGELFF

v_gene: TRBV7-9
j_gene: TRBJ1-1
abundance: .
len: 15
d_gene: TRBD1
CDR3nt: TGTGCCAGCAGCTTAGGGACAGGGGCGAACACTGAAGCTTTCTTT
CDR3aa: CASSLGTGANTEAFF

v_gene: TRBV7-9
j_gene: TRBJ1-3
abundance: .
len: 18
d_gene: .
CDR3nt: TGTGCCAGCAGCTCCGTCCCCCCAGGGATCGCTGCTGGAAACACCATATATTTT
CDR3aa: CASSSVPPGIAAGNTIYF

v_gene: TRBV29-1
j_gene: TRBJ1-1
abundance: .
len: 11
d_gene: .
CDR3nt: TGCAGCGCCGGACTCCACACTGAAGCTTTCTTT
CDR3aa: CSAGLHTEAFF

v_gene: TRBV5-6
j_gene: TRBJ2-6
abundance: once
len: 15
d_gene: .
CDR3nt: TGTGCCAGCAGCTATCGAGGCTCTGGGGCCAACGTCCTGACTTTC
CDR3aa: CASSYRGSGANVLTF

v_gene: TRBV12-3/TRBV12-4
j_gene: TRBJ2-7
abundance: .
len: 13
d_gene: .
CDR3nt: TGTGCCAGCAGTTTTGGGGGGTGGGGAGAGCAGTACTTC
CDR3aa: CASSFGGWGEQYF

v_gene: TRBV7-6
j_gene: TRBJ2-3
abundance: .
len: 14
d_gene: .
CDR3nt: TGTGCCAGCAGCATTGGGACATACACAGATACGCAGTATTTT
CDR3aa: CASSIGTYTDTQYF